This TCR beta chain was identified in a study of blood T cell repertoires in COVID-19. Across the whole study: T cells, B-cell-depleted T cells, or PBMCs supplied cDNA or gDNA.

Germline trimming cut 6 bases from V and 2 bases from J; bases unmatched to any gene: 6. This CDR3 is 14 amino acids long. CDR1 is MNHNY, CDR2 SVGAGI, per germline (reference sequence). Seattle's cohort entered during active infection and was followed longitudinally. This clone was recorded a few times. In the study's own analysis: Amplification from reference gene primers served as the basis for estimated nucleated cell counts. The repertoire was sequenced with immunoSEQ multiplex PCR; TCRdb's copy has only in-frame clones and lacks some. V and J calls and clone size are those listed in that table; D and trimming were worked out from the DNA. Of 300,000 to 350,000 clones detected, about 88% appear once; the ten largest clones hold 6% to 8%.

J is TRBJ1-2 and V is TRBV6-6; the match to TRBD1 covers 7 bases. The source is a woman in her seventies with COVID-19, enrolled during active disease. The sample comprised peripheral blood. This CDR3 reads CASSGQEGNYGYTF. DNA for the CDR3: TGTGCCAGCAGCGGACAGGAAGGGAACTATGGCTACACCTTC.